The 12 T cell receptor beta chains below all came from one sample that was sequenced in a study of cytotoxic CD8 clonotypes in ibrutinib-treated CLL. TCRdb's table, derived via immunoSEQ multiplex PCR, lists solely in-frame clones and lacks some. The sample holds some 63,000 clones, 90% seen once. The sample in question was PBMCs, obtained after 12 months of ibrutinib treatment. The receptors shown here come from a human donor with chronic lymphocytic leukemia.

This rearrangement joins TRBV6-5 to TRBJ2-7, with a weak D call TRBD2 (6 bases). In germline, CDR1 is MNHEY, CDR2 SVGAGI. This CDR3 region has 15 residues. The V and J ends lost 5 bases and 7 bases respectively, with 21 bases between them. In DNA, the CDR3 is TGTGCCAGCAGTCCCCGGAGGGGCCCCTCTTATGAGCAGTACTTC. It specifies CASSPRRGPSYEQYF.

The chain couples TRBV6-1 to TRBJ1-2, with no clear D. Looked up from germline, CDR1 is MNHNS and CDR2 is SASEGT. The CDR3 contains 11 residues. The V gene lost 7 bases and the J gene lost 6 bases, with 9 bases spanning the gap. CDR3 residues: CASNFGNGYTF. Here the CDR3 DNA reads TGTGCCAGCAATTTTGGGAATGGCTACACCTTC.

This chain links TRBV6-5 with TRBJ2-7; 9 bases map to TRBD2. The V and J ends lost 1 base and 5 bases, in that order; junction bases with no gene match: 9. Germline values: CDR1 MNHEY, CDR2 SVGAGI. This CDR3 has 16 residues. CDR3 coding DNA: TGTGCCAGCAGTTACTGGATAGCGGGAGTCTTCAACGAGCAGTACTTC. This translates into CASSYWIAGVFNEQYF.

The chain recombines TRBV13 with TRBJ1-6; 7 bases are shared with TRBD1. This CDR3 is built from 14 residues. CDR1 and CDR2 from the germline V gene are PRHDT and FYEKMQ (reference sequence). J gave up 8 bases and V 3 bases, and 4 bases lay outside the gene matches. The CDR3 here is CASSFRDRDSPLHF. The CDR3 DNA follows: TGTGCCAGCAGCTTCCGGGACAGAGATTCACCCCTCCACTTT.

The chain carries TRBV29-1 and TRBJ2-1; TRBD2 matches 9 bases. This CDR3 is 14 amino acids long. CDR1 is SQVTM, CDR2 ANQGSEA, per germline. V was clipped by 4 bases and J by 7 bases; unmatched bases: 8. CDR3 loop: CSVGGGRAMNEQFF. The CDR3, as DNA: TGCAGCGTTGGGGGCGGGAGGGCCATGAATGAGCAGTTCTTC.

This chain connects TRBV5-6 to TRBJ1-2; D remains ambiguous. CDR1 and CDR2 (germline): SGHDT, YYEEEE. Trimming left V 1 base short and J 5 bases short, with 6 bases between. CDR3 length: 12 amino acids. CDR3 amino acids: CASSLIEYGYTF. CDR3 bases: TGTGCCAGCAGCTTGATCGAGTATGGCTACACCTTC.

The V gene is TRBV6-6, the J gene TRBJ2-1; 7 positions agree with TRBD2. The length of the CDR3 is 13 residues. Per germline, CDR1 MNHNY and CDR2 SVGAGI (reference sequence). Trimming took 6 bases from V and 6 from J; bases not matched to a gene: 5. DNA of the CDR3: TGTGCCAGCAGCCTTGGACTAGTCAATGAGCAGTTCTTC. It specifies CASSLGLVNEQFF.

The rearrangement links TRBV6-1 to TRBJ2-1; 11 nucleotides agree with TRBD2. The germline gives CDR1 MNHNS, CDR2 SASEGT. V dropped 4 bases and J dropped 4; count of bases not matched to a gene: 3. This CDR3 is built from 15 residues. The CDR3 loop is CASSALAGGYNEQFF. CDR3 nucleotide sequence: TGTGCCAGCAGTGCATTAGCGGGAGGGTACAATGAGCAGTTCTTC.

The chain combines TRBV9 with TRBJ2-1; 7 bases agree with TRBD2. The germline gives CDR1 SGDLS, CDR2 YYNGEE. V gave up 2 bases and J gave up 4 bases; unmatched junction bases: 3. The CDR3 sequence is 14 residues long. CDR3 protein: CASSVRDYYNEQFF. The CDR3 nucleotides read TGTGCCAGCAGCGTCCGGGACTATTACAATGAGCAGTTCTTC.

The V and J genes are TRBV7-9 and TRBJ2-2; TRBD2 might be the D (7 bases). The ends were cut back, 5 bases at V and 4 bases at J, with 17 bases in the middle. CDR3 length equals 16 residues. Germline CDR1 reads SEHNR; CDR2 reads FQNEAQ (reference sequence). In DNA form, the CDR3 reads TGTGCCAGCAGCCCTCTCGGGGGGCCGGGCACCGGGGAGCTGTTTTTT. This gives the protein CASSPLGGPGTGELFF.

This chain connects TRBV25-1 to TRBJ2-5; D call uncertain. The J call may be incorrect, as the DNA end agrees better with TRBJ2-7. In germline, CDR1 is MGHDK, CDR2 SYGVNS. This CDR3 comprises 13 residues. The CDR3 nucleotides read TGTGCCAGCAGTGAATTTAGTACCTACGAGCAGTACTTC. This translates into CASSEFSTYEQYF.

V and J are TRBV9 and TRBJ2-3; the D gene is possibly TRBD2 (5 bases). This CDR3 is 14 amino acids long. Germline V CDR1 and CDR2: SGDLS, YYNGEE. Between the trimmed V and J ends, which lost 3 bases and 2 bases, there was a span of 10 bases. DNA for the CDR3: TGTGCCAGCAGCGGCGGGTCCAACACAGATACGCAGTATTTT. This encodes CASSGGSNTDTQYF.